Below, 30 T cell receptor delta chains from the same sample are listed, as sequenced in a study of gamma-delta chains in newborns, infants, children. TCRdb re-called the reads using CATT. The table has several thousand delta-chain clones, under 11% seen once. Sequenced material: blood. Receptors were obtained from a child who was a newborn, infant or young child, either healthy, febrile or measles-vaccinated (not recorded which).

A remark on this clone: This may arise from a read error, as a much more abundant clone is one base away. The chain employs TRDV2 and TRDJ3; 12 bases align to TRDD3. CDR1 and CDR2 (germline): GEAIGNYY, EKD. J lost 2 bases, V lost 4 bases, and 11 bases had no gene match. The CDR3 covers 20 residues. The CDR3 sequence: CACDLLGDTRNTWDTRQMFF. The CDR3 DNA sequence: TGTGCCTGTGATCTCCTGGGGGATACGCGCAACACCTGGGACACCCGACAGATGTTTTTC.

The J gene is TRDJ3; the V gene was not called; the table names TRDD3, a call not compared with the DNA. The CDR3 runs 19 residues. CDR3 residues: CATVLGDTRISWDTRQMFF. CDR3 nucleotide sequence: TGTGCCACCGTACTGGGGGATACGCGCATCTCCTGGGACACCCGACAGATGTTTTTC.

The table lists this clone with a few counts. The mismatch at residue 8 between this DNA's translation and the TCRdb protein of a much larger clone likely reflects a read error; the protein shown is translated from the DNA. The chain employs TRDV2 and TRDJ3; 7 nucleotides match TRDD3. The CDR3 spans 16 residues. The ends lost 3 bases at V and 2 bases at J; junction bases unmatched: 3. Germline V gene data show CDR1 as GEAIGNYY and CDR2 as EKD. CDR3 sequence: CACDWGSPWDTRQMFF. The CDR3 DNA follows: TGTGCCTGTGACTGGGGGAGCCCCTGGGACACCCGACAGATGTTTTTC.

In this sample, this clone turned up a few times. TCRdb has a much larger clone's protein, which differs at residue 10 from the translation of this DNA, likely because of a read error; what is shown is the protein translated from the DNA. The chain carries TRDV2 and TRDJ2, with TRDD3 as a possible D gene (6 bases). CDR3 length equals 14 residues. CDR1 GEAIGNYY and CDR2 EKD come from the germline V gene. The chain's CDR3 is CACDTVGITEQLFF. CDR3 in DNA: TGTGCCTGTGACACCGTGGGGATTACAGAACAACTCTTCTTT.

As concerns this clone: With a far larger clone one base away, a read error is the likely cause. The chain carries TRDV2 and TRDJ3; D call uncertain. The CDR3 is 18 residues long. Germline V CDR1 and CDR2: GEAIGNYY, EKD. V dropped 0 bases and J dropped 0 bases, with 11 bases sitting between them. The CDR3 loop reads CACDTEDAFSWDTRQMFF. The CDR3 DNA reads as TGTGCCTGTGACACCGAGGATGCTTTCTCCTGGGACACCCGACAGATGTTTTTC.

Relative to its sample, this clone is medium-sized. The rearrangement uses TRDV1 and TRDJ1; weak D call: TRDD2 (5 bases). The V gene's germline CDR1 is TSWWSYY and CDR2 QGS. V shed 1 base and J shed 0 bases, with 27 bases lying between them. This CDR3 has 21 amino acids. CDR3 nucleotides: TGTGCTCTTGGGGAACCTTCCAACTTAACACACCCTGAACCTTACACCGATAAACTCATCTTT. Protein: CALGEPSNLTHPEPYTDKLIF.

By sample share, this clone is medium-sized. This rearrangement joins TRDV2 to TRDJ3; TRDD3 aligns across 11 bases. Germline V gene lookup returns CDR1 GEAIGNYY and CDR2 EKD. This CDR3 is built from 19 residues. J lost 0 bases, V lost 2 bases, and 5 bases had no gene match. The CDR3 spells CACDKYWGISSWDTRQMFF. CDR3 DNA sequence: TGTGCCTGTGACAAGTACTGGGGGATAAGCTCCTGGGACACCCGACAGATGTTTTTC.

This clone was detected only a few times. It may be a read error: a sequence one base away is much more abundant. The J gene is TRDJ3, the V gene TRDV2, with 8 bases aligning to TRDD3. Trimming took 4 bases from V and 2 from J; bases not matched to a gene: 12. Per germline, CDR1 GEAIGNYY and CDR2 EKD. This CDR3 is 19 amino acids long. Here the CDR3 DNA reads TGTGCCTGTGAACCGATCCTACTGGGGGGGACCTGGGACACCCGACAGATGTTTTTC. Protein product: CACEPILLGGTWDTRQMFF.

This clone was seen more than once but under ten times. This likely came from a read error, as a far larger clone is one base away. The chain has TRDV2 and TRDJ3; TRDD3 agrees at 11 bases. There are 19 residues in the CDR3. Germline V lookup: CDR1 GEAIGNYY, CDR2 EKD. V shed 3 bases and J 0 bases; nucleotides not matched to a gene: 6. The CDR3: CACDSVLGDISWDTRQMFF. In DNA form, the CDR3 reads TGTGCCTGTGACTCCGTACTGGGGGATATCTCCTGGGACACCCGACAGATGTTTTTC.

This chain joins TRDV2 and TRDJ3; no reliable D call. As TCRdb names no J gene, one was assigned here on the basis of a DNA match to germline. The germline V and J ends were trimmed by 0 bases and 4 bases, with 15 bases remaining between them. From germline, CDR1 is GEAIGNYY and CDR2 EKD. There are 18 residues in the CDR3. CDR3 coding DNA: TGTGCCTGTGACACCGGAAGGGAGGATGCGTGGGACACCCGACAGATGTTTTTC. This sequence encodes CACDTGREDAWDTRQMFF.

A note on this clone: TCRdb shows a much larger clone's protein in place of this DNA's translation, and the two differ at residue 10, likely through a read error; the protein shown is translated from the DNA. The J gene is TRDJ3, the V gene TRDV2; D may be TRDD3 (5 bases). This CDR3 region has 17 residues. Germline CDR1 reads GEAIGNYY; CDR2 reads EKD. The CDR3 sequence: CACDLTGSSRDTRQMFF. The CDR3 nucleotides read TGTGCCTGTGACCTAACGGGGAGCTCCAGGGACACCCGACAGATGTTTTTC.

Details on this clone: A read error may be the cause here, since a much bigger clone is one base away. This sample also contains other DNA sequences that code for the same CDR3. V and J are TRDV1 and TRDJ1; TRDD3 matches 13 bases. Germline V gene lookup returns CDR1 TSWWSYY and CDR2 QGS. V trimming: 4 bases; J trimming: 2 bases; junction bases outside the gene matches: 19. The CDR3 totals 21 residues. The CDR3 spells CALGGLLQLGDTLERTDKLIF. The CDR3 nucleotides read TGTGCTCTTGGGGGCCTACTCCAACTGGGGGATACGCTGGAACGAACCGATAAACTCATCTTT.

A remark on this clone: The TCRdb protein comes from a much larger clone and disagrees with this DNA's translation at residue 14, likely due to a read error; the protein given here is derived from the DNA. The CDR3 sequence: CACDTWGTWDTRQVFF. The CDR3 DNA is TGTGCCTGTGACACCTGGGGGACCTGGGACACCCGACAGGTGTTTTTC. This rearrangement joins TRDV2 to TRDJ3; 7 positions match TRDD3. The V gene's germline CDR1 is GEAIGNYY and CDR2 EKD. The CDR3 loop spans 16 amino acids.

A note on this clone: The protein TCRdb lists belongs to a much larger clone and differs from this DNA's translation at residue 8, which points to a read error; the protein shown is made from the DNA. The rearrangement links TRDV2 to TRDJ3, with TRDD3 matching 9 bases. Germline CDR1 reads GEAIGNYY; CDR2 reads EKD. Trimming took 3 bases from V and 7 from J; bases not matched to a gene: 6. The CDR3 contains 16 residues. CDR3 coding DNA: TGTGCCTGTGACGACTGGGGGACCGGTGACACCCGACAGATGTTTTTC. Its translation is CACDDWGTGDTRQMFF.

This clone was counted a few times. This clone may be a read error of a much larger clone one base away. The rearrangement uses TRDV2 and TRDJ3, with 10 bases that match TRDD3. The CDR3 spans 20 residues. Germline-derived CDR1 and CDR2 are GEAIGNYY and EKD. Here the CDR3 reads CACDSYWGISASWGTRQMFF. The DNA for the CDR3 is TGTGCCTGTGACTCGTACTGGGGGATTTCGGCCTCCTGGGGCACCCGACAGATGTTTTTC.

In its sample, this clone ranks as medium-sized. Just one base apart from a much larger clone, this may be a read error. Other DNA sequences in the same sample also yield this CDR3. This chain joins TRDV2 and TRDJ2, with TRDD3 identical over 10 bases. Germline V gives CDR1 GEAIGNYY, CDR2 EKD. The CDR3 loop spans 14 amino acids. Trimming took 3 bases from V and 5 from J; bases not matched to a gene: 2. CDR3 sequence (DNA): TGTGCCTGTGACCTACTGGGGGATACAGCACAACTCTTCTTT. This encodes CACDLLGDTAQLFF.

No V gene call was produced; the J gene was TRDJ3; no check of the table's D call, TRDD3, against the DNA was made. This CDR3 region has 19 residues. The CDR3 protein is CACDRLGDTSSWDTRQMFF. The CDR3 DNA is TGTGCCTGTGACCGGCTGGGGGATACTAGCTCCTGGGACACCCGACAGATGTTTTTC.

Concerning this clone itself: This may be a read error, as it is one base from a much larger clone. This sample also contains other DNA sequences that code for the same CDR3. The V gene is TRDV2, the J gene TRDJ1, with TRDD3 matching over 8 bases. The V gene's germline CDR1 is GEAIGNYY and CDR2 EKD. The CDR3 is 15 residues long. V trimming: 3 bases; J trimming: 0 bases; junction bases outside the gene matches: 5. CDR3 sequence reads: CACDPLLGDTDKLIF. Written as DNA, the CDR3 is TGTGCCTGTGACCCTTTACTGGGGGACACCGATAAACTCATCTTT.

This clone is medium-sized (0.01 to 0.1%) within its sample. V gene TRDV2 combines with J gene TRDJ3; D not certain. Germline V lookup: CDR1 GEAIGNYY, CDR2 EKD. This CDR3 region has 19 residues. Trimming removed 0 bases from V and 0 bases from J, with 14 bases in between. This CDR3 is CACDTVRGINSWDTRQMFF. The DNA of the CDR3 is TGTGCCTGTGACACCGTCCGTGGTATAAACTCCTGGGACACCCGACAGATGTTTTTC.

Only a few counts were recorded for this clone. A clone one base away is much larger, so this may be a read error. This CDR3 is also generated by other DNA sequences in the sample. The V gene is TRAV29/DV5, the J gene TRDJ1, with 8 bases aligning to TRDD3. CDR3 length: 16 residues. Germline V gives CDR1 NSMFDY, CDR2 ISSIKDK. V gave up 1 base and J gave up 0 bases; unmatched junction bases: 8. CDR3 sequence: CAASSTGGLYTDKLIF. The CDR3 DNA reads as TGTGCAGCAAGCAGCACTGGGGGCCTCTACACCGATAAACTCATCTTT.

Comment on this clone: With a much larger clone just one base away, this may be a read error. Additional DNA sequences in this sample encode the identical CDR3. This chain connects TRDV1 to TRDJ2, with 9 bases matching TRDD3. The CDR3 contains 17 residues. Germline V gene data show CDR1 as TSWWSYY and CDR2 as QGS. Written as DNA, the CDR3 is TGTGCCCTTGGGGACCCCTGGGCTGGGGGATGGGGCCCACAACTCTTCTTT. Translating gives CALGDPWAGGWGPQLFF.

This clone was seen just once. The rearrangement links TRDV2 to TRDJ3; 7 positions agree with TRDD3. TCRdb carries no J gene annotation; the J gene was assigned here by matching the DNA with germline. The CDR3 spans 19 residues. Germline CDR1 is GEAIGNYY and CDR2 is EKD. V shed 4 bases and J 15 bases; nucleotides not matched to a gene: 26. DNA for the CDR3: TGTGCCTGTGATGGTCCTGGGGGGACGAGCTCCTGGGACACGCTACAGATGTTTTTC. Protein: CACDGPGGTSSWDTLQMFF.

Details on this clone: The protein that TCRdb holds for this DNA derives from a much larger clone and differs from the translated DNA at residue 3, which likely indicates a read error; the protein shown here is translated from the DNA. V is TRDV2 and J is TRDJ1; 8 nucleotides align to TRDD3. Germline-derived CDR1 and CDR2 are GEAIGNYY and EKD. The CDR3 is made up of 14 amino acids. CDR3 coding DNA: TGTGCCCGTGACTCCTGGGGGAACACCGATAAACTCATCTTT. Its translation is CARDSWGNTDKLIF.

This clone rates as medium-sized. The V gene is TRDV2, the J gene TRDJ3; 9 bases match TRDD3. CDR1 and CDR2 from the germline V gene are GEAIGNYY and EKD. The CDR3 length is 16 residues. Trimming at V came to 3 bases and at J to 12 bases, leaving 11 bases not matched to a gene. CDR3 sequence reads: CACDLLGDRKGRQMFF. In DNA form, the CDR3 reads TGTGCCTGTGACCTACTGGGGGACAGGAAAGGCCGACAGATGTTTTTC.

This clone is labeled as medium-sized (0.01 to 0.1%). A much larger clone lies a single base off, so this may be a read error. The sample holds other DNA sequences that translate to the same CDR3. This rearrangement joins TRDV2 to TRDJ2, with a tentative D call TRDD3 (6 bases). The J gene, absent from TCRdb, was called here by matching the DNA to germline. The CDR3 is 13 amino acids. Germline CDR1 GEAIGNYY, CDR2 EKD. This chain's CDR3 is CAWDTWGTAQLFF. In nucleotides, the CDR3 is TGTGCCTGGGACACCTGGGGGACAGCACAACTCTTCTTT.

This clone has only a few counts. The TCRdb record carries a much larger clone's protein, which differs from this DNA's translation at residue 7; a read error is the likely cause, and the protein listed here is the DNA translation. CDR3 residues: CACDSGGTWDTRQMFF. CDR3 DNA: TGTGCCTGTGACTCGGGGGGTACCTGGGACACCCGACAGATGTTTTTC. The V call is TRDV2, the J call TRDJ3; tentative D call: TRDD3 (5 bases). Looked up from germline, CDR1 is GEAIGNYY and CDR2 is EKD. CDR3 length equals 16 residues. Trimming pared 3 bases from V and 2 bases from J, leaving 10 bases between.

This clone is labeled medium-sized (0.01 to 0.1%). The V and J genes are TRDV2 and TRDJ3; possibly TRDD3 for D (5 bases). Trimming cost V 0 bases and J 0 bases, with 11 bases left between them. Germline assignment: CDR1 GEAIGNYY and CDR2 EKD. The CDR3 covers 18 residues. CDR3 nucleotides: TGTGCCTGTGACACCGGGCCATGGGGCTCCTGGGACACCCGACAGATGTTTTTC. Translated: CACDTGPWGSWDTRQMFF.

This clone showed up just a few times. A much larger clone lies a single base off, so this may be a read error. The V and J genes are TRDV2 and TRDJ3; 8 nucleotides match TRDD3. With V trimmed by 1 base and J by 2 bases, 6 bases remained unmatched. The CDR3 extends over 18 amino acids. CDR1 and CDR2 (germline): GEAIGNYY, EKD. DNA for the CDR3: TGTGCCTGTGACACTGGGGGATTCCACCCCTGGGACACCCGACAGATGTTTTTC. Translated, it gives CACDTGGFHPWDTRQMFF.

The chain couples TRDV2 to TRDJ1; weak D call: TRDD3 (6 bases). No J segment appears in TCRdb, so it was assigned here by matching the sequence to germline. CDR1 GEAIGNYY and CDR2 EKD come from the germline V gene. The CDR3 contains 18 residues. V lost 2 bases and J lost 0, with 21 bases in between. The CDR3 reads CACDSGRGEPSYTDKLIF. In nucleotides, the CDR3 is TGTGCCTGTGACAGCGGAAGGGGGGAGCCGTCGTACACCGATAAACTCATCTTT.

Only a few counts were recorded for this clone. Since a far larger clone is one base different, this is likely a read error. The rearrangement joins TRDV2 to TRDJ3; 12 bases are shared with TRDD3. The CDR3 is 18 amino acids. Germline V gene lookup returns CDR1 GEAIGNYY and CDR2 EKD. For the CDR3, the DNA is TGTGCCTGTGACACCGTACTGGGGGATACCTGGGACACCCGACAGGTGTTTTTC. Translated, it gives CACDTVLGDTWDTRQVFF.